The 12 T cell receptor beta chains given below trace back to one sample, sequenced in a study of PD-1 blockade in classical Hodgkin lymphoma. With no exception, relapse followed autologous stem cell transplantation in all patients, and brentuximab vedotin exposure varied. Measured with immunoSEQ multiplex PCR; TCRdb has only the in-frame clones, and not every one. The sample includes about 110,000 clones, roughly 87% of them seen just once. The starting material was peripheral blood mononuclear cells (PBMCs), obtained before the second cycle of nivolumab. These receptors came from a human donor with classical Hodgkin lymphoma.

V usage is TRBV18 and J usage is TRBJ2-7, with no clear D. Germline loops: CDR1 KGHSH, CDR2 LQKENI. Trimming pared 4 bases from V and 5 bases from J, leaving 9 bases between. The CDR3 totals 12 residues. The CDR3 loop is CASSRTGNEQYF. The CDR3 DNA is TGTGCCAGCTCACGAACTGGGAACGAGCAGTACTTC. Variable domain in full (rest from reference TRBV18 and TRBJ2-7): NAGVMQNPRHLVRRRGQEARLRCSPMKGHSHVYWYRQLPEEGLKFMVYLQKENIIDESGMPKERFSAEFPKEGPSILRIQQVVRGDSAAYFCASSRTGNEQYFGPGTRLTVT.

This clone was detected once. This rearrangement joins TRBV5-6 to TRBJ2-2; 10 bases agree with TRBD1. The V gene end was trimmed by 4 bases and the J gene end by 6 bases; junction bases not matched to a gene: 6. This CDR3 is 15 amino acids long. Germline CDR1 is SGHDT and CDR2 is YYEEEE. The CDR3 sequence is CASSQAGTGAGELFF. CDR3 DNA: TGTGCCAGCAGCCAAGCCGGGACAGGGGCCGGGGAGCTGTTTTTT.

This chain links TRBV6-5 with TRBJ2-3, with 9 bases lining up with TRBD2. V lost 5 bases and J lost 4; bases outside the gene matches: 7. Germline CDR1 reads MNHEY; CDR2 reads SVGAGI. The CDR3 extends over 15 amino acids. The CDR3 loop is CASSVSGSGPDTQYF. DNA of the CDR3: TGTGCCAGCAGTGTTAGCGGGAGTGGGCCAGATACGCAGTATTTT.

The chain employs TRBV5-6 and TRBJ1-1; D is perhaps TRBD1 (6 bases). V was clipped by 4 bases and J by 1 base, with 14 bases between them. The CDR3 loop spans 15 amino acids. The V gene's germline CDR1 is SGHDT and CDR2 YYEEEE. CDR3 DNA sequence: TGTGCCAGCAGCCCTTGGGGGGACAAGAACACTGAAGCTTTCTTT. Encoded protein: CASSPWGDKNTEAFF.

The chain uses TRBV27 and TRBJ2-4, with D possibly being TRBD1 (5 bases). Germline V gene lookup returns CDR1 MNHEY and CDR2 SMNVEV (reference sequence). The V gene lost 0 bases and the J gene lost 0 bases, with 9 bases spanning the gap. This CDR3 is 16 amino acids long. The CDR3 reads CASSLSAGSAKNIQYF. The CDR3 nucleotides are TGTGCCAGCAGTTTATCGGCAGGGTCAGCCAAAAACATTCAGTACTTC.

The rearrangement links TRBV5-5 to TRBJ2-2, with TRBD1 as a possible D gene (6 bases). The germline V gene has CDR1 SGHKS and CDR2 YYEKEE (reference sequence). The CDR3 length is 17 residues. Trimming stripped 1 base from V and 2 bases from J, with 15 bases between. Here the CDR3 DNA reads TGTGCCAGCAGCTTGTCCGGGACAAGCATTAACACCGGGGAGCTGTTTTTT. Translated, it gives CASSLSGTSINTGELFF.

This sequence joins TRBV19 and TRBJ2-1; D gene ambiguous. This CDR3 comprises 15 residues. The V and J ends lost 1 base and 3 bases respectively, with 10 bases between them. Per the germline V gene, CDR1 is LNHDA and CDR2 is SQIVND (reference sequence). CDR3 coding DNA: TGTGCCAGTAGTATAGTTGACGGCCACTACAATGAGCAGTTCTTC. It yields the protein CASSIVDGHYNEQFF.

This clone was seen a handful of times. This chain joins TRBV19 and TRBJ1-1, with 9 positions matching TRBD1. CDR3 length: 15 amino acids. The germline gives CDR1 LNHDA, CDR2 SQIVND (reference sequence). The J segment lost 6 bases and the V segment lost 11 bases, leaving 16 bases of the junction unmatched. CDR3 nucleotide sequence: TGTGCCTCCGGTAGGGGACAGGGTGGAGGGGCTGAAGCTTTCTTT. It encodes CASGRGQGGGAEAFF.

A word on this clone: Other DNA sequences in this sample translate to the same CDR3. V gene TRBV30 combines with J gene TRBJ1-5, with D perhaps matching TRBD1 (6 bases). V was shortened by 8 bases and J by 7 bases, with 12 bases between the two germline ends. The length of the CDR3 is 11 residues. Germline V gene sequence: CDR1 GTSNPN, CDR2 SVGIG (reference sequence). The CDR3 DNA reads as TGTGCCGGGGGGCGGGGGCAGCCCCAGCATTTT. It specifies CAGGRGQPQHF.

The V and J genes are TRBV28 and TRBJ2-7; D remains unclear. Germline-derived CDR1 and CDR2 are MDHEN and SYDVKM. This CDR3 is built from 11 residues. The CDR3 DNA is TGTGGATCGAACCTTTCCTACGAGCAGTACTTC. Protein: CGSNLSYEQYF.

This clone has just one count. The CDR3 DNA sequence: TGCGCCAGCACACGAGCGGAGACGCTTCGGAATGAGCAGTTCTTC. Amino acids: CASTRAETLRNEQFF. The chain recombines TRBV10-2 with TRBJ2-1, with a tentative D call TRBD2 (5 bases). V gave up 7 bases and J gave up 7 bases, with 20 bases separating them. In germline, CDR1 is WSHSY, CDR2 SAAADI. There are 15 residues in the CDR3.

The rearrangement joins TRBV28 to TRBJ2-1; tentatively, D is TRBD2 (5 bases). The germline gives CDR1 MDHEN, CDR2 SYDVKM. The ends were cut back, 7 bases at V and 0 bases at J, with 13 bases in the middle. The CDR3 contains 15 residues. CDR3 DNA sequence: TGTGCCAGCATTCAGGACTTTAGCTCCTACAATGAGCAGTTCTTC. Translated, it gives CASIQDFSSYNEQFF.